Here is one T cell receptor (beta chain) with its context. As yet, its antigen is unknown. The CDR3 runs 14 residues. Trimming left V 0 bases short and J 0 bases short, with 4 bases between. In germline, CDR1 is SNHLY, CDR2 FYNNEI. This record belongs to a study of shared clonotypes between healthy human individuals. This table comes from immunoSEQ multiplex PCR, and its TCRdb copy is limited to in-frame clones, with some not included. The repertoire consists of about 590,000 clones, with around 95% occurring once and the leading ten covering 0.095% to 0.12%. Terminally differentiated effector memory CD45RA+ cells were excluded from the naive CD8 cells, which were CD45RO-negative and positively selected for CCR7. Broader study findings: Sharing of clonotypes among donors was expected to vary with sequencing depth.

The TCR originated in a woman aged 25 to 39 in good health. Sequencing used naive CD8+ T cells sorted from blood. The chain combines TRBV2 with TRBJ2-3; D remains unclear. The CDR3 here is CASSEAVSTDTQYF. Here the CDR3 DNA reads TGTGCCAGCAGTGAAGCGGTGAGCACAGATACGCAGTATTTT.